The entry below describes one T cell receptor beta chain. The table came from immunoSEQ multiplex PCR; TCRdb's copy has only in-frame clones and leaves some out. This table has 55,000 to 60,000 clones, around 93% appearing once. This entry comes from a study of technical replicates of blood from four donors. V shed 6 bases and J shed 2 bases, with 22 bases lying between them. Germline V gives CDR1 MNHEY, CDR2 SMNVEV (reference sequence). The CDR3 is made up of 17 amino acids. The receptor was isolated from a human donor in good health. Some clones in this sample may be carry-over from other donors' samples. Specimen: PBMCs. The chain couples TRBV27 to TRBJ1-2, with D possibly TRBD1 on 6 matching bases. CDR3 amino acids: CASRPDDRPSPNYGYTF. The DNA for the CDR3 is TGTGCCAGCAGACCCGACGACAGGCCGTCCCCAAACTATGGCTACACCTTC.